Listed here are 7 T cell receptor beta chains from one sample, sequenced in a study of blood T cell repertoires in COVID-19. Measured with immunoSEQ multiplex PCR; TCRdb has only the in-frame clones, and not every one. The table lists roughly 210,000 clones, roughly 80% of them singletons, with about 10% in the top ten. The sequencing sample was made of peripheral blood. The receptors come from an elderly woman with COVID-19, enrolled during active disease.

J is TRBJ1-1 and V is TRBV19; TRBD1 matches at 8 bases. This CDR3 region has 16 residues. V was pared by 2 bases and J by 1 base, with 6 bases of the junction left unmatched. CDR1 LNHDA and CDR2 SQIVND come from the germline V gene (reference sequence). The CDR3 reads CASSIMDRAPNTEAFF. CDR3 nucleotides: TGTGCCAGTAGTATAATGGACAGGGCTCCGAACACTGAAGCTTTCTTT.

V gene TRBV11-3 combines with J gene TRBJ2-2; D not certain. The germline V and J ends were trimmed by 4 bases and 8 bases, with 8 bases remaining between them. Per the germline V gene, CDR1 is SGHNT and CDR2 is YENEEA. The CDR3 runs 12 residues. The CDR3 loop reads CASSSSRGELFF. The DNA of the CDR3 is TGTGCCAGCAGCTCTTCCCGGGGGGAGCTGTTTTTT.

This rearrangement joins TRBV6-6 to TRBJ2-1; 9 bases agree with TRBD1. Germline lookup yields CDR1 MNHNY and CDR2 SVGAGI (reference sequence). Trimming at V came to 2 bases and at J to 7 bases, leaving 3 bases not matched to a gene. The CDR3 runs 14 residues. In DNA form, the CDR3 reads TGTGCCAGCAGTTACGCCGGGACAGGGAATGAGCAGTTCTTC. It translates to CASSYAGTGNEQFF.

V is TRBV5-8 and J is TRBJ1-6, with D unclear. This CDR3 has 15 amino acids. Per the germline V gene, CDR1 is SGHTS and CDR2 is YDEGEE. V dropped 2 bases and J dropped 0 bases, with 6 bases sitting between them. Here the CDR3 DNA reads TGTGCCAGCAGCTTCCGCAGCTCCTATAATTCACCCCTCCACTTT. Translation: CASSFRSSYNSPLHF.

The rearrangement uses TRBV18 and TRBJ2-5; perhaps TRBD2 as D (5 bases). V was shortened by 3 bases and J by 5 bases, with 13 bases between the two germline ends. CDR3 size: 14 residues. Germline CDR1 reads KGHSH; CDR2 reads LQKENI. CDR3 sequence (DNA): TGTGCCAGCTCACCCCTCACGGGGATGGAGACCCAGTACTTC. This sequence encodes CASSPLTGMETQYF.

Notes on this clone: Other DNA sequences of this sample code for an identical CDR3. The gene calls are TRBV7-2 and TRBJ1-6, with TRBD1 identical over 8 bases. The CDR3 extends over 15 amino acids. The V and J ends lost 1 base and 7 bases, in that order; junction bases with no gene match: 3. Germline V gives CDR1 SGHTA, CDR2 FQGNSA. In nucleotides, the CDR3 is TGTGCCAGCAGCTTAGAGGGACAGGTGAATTCACCCCTCCACTTT. Amino acid sequence: CASSLEGQVNSPLHF.

The J gene is TRBJ1-4, the V gene TRBV2; 10 positions agree with TRBD1. Germline CDR1 SNHLY, CDR2 FYNNEI. The CDR3 is made up of 15 amino acids. The ends lost 6 bases at V and 7 bases at J; junction bases unmatched: 8. The CDR3 here is CASRTAGQGTEKLFF. Here the CDR3 DNA reads TGTGCCAGCAGAACTGCGGGACAGGGGACTGAAAAACTGTTTTTT.